The rows below give T cell receptor beta chains drawn from one sample of a study of T cell clonotyping in hematopoietic cell transplantation. The assay was immunoSEQ multiplex PCR, and TCRdb's table has in-frame clones only and misses some. The sample has about 550 clones, roughly 95% seen once; the top ten hold 5.5% to 7%. This specimen was peripheral blood mononuclear cells, taken 30 days after allogeneic stem cell transplant. All receptors derive from a female patient between 50 and 59 years old who had an allogeneic stem cell transplant from an unrelated donor, so the T cells may come from the graft donor. Some clones in this sample may be carry-over from other donors' samples. Each CDR3 is given without its conserved first and last residue. Clone size is not always given. Where it is, it says once, few, many or a class for expanded clones.

j_gene | abundance | v_gene | CDR3aa
TRBJ2-7 | - | TRBV29-1 | SVAKPGQATYEQY
TRBJ2-3 | - | TRBV13 | ASSHDLAGAFTDTQY
TRBJ2-1 | - | TRBV5-6 | ASSFLVNNEQF
TRBJ1-1 | - | TRBV2 | ASRMGGMNTEAF
TRBJ1-1 | - | TRBV6-5 | ASSWTGVNTEAF
TRBJ1-1 | - | TRBV4-1 | ASSQTGGANTEAF
TRBJ2-3 | - | TRBV4-2 | ASSRGLEADTQY
TRBJ2-7 | - | TRBV2 | ANSGQQDYEQY
TRBJ2-5 | - | TRBV5-6 | ASSRLETQY
TRBJ2-7 | - | TRBV25-1 | ASKGRDYEQY
TRBJ1-2 | - | TRBV28 | ASSLSSGGLYGYT
TRBJ1-3 | - | TRBV18 | ASSPGGPGNTIY
TRBJ1-2 | - | TRBV7-9 | ASSPSGQGVGGYT
TRBJ2-1 | - | TRBV11-1 | ASSFLGGTSGINEQF
TRBJ2-5 | - | TRBV7-9 | ASSPVPGLAGGGETQY
TRBJ2-2 | - | TRBV6-4 | ASSDTNTGELF
TRBJ1-5 | - | TRBV11-2 | ASSLSDSNQPQH
TRBJ1-1 | - | TRBV15 | ATSARSSPTEAF
TRBJ1-5 | - | TRBV25-1 | ASSEGNQPQH
TRBJ2-7 | - | TRBV21-1 | ASSNRLAEPYEQY
TRBJ1-5 | - | TRBV6-5 | ASSWTGGPQH
TRBJ2-1 | - | TRBV19 | ASSIDSSYNEQF
TRBJ2-6 | - | TRBV9 | ASSLTGTSGANVLT
TRBJ1-2 | - | TRBV9 | ASSNRVAYNYGYT
TRBJ1-1 | - | TRBV30 | AWRAGGAYTEAF
TRBJ2-7 | once | TRBV9 | ASSASSGRADEQY